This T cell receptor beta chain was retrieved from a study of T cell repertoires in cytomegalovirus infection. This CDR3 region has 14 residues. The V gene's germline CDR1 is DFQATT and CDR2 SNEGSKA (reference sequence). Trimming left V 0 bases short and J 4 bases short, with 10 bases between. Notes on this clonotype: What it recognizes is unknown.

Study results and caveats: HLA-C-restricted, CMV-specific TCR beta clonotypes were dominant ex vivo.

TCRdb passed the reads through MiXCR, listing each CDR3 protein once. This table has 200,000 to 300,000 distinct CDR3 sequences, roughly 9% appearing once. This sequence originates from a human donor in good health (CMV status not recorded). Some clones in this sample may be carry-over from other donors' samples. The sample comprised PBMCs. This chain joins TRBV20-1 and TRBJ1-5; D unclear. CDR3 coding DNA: TGCAGTGCTAGAGAGCTAATGATGAATCAGCCCCAGCATTTT. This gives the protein CSARELMMNQPQHF.